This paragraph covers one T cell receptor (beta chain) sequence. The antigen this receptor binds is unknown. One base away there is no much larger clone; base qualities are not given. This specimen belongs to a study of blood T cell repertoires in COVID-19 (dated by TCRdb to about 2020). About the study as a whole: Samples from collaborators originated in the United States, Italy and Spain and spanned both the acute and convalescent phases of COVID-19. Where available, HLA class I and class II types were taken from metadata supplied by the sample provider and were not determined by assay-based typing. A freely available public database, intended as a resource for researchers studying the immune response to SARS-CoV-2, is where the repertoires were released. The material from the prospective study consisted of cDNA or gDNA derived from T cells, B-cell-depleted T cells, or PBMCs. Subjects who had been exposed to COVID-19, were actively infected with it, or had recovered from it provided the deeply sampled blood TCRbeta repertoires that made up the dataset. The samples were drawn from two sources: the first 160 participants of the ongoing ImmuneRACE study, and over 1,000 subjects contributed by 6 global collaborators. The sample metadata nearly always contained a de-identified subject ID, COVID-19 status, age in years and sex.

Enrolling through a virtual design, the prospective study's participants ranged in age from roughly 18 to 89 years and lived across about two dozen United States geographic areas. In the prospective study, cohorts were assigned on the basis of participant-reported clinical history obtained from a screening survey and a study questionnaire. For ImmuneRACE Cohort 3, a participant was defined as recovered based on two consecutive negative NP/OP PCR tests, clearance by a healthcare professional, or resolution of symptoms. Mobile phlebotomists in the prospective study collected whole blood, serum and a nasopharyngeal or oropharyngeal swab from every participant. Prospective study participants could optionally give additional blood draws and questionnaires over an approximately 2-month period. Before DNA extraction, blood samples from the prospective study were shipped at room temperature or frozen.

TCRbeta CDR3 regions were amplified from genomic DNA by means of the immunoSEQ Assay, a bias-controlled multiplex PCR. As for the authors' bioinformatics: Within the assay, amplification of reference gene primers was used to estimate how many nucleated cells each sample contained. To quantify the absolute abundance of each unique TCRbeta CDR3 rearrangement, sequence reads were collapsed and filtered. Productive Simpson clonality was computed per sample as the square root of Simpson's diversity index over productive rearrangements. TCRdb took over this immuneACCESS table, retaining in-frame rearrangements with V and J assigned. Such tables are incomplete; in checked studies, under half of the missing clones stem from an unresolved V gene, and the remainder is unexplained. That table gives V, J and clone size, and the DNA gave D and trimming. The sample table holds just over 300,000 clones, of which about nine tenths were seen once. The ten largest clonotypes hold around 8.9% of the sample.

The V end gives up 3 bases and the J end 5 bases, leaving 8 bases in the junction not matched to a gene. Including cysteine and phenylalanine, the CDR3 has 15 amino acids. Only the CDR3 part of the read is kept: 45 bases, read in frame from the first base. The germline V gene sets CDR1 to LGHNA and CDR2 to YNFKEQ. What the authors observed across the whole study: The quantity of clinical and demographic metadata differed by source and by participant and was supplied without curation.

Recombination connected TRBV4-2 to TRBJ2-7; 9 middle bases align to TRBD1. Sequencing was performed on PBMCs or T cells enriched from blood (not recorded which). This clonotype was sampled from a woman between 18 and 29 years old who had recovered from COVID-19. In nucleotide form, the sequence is TGTGCCAGCAGCCAGCCCGGGACAGGGCGTAACGAGCAGTACTTC. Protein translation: CASSQPGTGRNEQYF.